The entry below gives a single T cell receptor (beta chain) sequence along with its context. Its antigen is not identified. Per the germline V gene, CDR1 is LNHDA and CDR2 is SQIVND (reference sequence). The ends lost 3 bases at V and 2 bases at J; junction bases unmatched: 6. The CDR3 is 15 amino acids. The data were taken from a study of STAT3 mutations in large granular lymphocyte leukemia. Points from the study as a whole: In T-cell large granular lymphocyte leukemia, about half of patients showed multiple immunodominant subclonotypes.

Assay: immunoSEQ multiplex PCR; the TCRdb copy retains only in-frame clones and omits some. The sample has 35,000 or so clones; around nine tenths are singletons. The sequence came from a human donor with T large granular lymphocyte leukemia. Some clones in this sample may be carry-over from other donors' samples. The sample comprised PBMCs. The chain carries TRBV19 and TRBJ2-7; 8 bases map to TRBD1. In nucleotides, the CDR3 is TGTGCCAGTAGTATGCAGGGGGCCTCTCCCTACGAGCAGTACTTC. Translated: CASSMQGASPYEQYF.